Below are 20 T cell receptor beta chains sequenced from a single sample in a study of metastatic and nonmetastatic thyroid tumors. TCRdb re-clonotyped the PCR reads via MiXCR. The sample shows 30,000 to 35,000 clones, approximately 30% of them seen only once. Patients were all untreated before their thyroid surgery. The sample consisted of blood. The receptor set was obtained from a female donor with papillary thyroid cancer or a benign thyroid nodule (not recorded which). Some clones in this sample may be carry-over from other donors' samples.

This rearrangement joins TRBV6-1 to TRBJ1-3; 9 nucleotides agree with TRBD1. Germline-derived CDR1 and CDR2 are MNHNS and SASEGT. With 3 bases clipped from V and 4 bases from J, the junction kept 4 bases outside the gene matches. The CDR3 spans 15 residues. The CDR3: CASSEGTGIGNTIYF. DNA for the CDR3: TGTGCCAGCAGTGAGGGGACAGGGATCGGAAACACCATATATTTT.

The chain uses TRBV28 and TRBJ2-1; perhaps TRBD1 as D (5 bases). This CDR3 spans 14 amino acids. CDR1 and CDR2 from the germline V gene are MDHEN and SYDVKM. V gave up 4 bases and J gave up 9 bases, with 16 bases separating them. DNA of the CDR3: TGTGCCAGCAGTTATCAGGGCTATGGCGGTGAGCAGTTCTTC. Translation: CASSYQGYGGEQFF. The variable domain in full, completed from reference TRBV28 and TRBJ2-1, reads DVKVTQSSRYLVKRTGEKVFLECVQDMDHENMFWYRQDPGLGLRLIYFSYDVKMKEKGDIPEGYSVSREKKERFSLILESASTNQTSMYLCASSYQGYGGEQFFGPGTRLTVL.

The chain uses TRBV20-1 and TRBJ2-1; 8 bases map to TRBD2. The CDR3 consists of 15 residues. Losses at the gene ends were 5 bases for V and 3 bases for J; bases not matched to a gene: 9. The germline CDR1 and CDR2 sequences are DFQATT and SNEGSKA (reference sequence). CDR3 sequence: CSAFTTGGLYNEQFF. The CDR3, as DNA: TGCAGTGCTTTTACAACGGGAGGGCTCTACAATGAGCAGTTCTTC.

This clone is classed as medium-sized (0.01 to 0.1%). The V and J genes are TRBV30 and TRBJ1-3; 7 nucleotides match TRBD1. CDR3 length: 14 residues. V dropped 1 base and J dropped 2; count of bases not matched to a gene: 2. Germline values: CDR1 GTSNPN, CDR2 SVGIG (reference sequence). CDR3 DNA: TGTGCCTGGAGTGAAGGGACAGCTGGAAACACCATATATTTT. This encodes CAWSEGTAGNTIYF.

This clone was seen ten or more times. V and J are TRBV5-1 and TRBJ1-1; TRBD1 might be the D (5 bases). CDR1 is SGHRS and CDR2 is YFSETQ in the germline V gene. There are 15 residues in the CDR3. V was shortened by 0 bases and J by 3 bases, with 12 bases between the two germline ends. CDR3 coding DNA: TGCGCCAGCAGCTTGGTAGGCAGGGCTTACACTGAAGCTTTCTTT. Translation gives CASSLVGRAYTEAFF.

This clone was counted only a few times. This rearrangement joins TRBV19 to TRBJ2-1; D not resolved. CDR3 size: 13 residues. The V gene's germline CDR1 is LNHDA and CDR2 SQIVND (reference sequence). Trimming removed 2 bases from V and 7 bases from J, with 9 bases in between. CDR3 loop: CASSILSRNEQFF. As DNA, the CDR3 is TGTGCCAGTAGTATACTTAGTAGGAATGAGCAGTTCTTC.

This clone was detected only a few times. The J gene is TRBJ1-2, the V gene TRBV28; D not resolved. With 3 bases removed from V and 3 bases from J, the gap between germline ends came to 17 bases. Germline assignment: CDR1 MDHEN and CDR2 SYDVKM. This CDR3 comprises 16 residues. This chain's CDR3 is CASSFHMGSVDYGYTF. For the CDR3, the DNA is TGTGCCAGCAGTTTCCACATGGGGTCTGTCGACTATGGCTACACCTTC.

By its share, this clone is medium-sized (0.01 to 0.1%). The CDR3 nucleotides read TGTGCCAGCAGTGACAGGCCTTCACCCCTCCACTTT. Its protein product is CASSDRPSPLHF. This sequence joins TRBV6-2 or TRBV6-3 and TRBJ1-6; possible D gene TRBD1, 6 bases. The CDR3 spans 12 residues. Germline values: CDR1 MNHEY, CDR2 SVGEGT. Trimming took off 5 bases at V and 9 bases at J, with 8 bases between the two ends.

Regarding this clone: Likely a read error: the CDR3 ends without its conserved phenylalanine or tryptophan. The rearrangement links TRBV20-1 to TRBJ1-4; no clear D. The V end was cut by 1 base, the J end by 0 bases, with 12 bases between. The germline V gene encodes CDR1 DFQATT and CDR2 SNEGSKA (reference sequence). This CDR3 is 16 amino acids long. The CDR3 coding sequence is TGCAGTGCTAGAGTCCGTACGGCCGCAACTAATGAAAAACTGTTTTTA. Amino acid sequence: CSARVRTAATNEKLFL.

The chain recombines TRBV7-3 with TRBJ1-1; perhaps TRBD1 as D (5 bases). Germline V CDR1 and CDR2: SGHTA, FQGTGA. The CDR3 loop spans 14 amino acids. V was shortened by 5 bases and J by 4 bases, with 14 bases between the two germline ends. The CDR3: CASSPGVMITEAFF. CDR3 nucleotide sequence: TGTGCCAGCAGCCCGGGGGTAATGATCACTGAAGCTTTCTTT.

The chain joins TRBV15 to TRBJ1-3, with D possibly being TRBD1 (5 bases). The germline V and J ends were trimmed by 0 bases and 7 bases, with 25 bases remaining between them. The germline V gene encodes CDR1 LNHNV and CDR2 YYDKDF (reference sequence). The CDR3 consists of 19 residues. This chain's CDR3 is CATSRDTPPRPRGLNTIYF. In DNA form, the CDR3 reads TGTGCCACCAGCAGAGATACTCCTCCACGTCCACGGGGCTTGAACACCATATATTTT. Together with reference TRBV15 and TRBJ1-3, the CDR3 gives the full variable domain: DAMVIQNPRYQVTQFGKPVTLSCSQTLNHNVMYWYQQKSSQAPKLLFHYYDKDFNNEADTPDNFQSRRPNTSFCFLDIRSPGLGDTAMYLCATSRDTPPRPRGLNTIYFGEGSWLTVV.

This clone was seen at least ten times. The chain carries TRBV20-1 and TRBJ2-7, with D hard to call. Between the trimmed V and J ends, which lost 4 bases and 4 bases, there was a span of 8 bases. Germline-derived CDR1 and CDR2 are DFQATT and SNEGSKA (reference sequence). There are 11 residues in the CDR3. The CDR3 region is CSATLDYEQYF. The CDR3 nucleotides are TGCAGTGCTACTCTAGATTACGAGCAGTACTTC.

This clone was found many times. The DNA for the CDR3 is TGCAGTGCTAGGATGAACAGGGCGGGCTCCTACGAGCAGTACTTC. Translated: CSARMNRAGSYEQYF. This chain links TRBV20-1 with TRBJ2-7, with D possibly matching TRBD1 (6 bases). This CDR3 has 15 residues. Germline V gene lookup returns CDR1 DFQATT and CDR2 SNEGSKA (reference sequence). Trimming pared 3 bases from V and 0 bases from J, leaving 15 bases between.

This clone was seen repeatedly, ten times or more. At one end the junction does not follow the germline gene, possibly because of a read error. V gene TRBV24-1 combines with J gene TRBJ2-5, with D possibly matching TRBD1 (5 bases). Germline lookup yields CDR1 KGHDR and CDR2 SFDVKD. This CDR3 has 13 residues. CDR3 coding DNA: TGTGCCACCAGTGCGACAGTCCAAGATACCCAGTACTTC. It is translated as CATSATVQDTQYF.

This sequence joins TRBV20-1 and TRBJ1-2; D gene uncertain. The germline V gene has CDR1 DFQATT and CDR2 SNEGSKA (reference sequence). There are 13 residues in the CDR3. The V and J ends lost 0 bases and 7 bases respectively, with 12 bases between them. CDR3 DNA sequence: TGCAGTGCTAGAGATGACTTTTCGGGTGGCTACACCTTC. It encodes CSARDDFSGGYTF.

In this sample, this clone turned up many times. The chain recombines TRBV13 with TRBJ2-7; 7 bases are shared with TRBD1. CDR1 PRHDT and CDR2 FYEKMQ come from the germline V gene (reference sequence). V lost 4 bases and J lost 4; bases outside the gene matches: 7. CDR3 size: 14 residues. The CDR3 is CASSSRDSPYEQYF. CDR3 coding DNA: TGTGCCAGCAGCTCCAGGGACAGCCCTTACGAGCAGTACTTC.

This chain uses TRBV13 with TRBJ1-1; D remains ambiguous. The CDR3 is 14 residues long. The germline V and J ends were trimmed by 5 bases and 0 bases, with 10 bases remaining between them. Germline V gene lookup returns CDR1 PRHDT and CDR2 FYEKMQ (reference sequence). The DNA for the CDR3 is TGTGCCAGCAGCCTCGAACTGGTGAACACTGAAGCTTTCTTT. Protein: CASSLELVNTEAFF.

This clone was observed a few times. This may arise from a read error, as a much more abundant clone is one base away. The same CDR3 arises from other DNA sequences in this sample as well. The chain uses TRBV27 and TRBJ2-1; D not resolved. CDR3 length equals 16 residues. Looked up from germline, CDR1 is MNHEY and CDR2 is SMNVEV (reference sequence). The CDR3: CASLPEGSSSYNEQFF. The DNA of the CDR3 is TGTGCTAGCCTCCCCGAAGGTAGTAGCTCCTACAATGAGCAGTTCTTC.

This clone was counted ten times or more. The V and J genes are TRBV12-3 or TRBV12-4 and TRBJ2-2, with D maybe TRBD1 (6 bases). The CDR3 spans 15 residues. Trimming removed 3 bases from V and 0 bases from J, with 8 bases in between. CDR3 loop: CASSFTGPNTGELFF. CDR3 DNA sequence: TGTGCCAGCAGTTTCACAGGGCCGAACACCGGGGAGCTGTTTTTT.

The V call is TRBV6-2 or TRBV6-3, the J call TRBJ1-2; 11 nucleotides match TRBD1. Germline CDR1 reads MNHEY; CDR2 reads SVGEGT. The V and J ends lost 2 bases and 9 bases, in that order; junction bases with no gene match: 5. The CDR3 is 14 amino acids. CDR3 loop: CASSYGTGGRCYTF. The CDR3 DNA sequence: TGTGCCAGCAGTTACGGGACAGGGGGGCGGTGCTACACCTTC.